Each of the 18 T cell receptor beta chains below was sequenced from the same sample in a study of Graves' ophthalmopathy and Graves' hyperthyroidism (dated by TCRdb to about 2018). Sequenced using an Illumina HiSeq 2000. For repertoire sequencing, TCR beta CDR3 regions were amplified from RNA transcripts. The first round was an RT-PCR using HTBI primers with the Qiagen OneStep RT-PCR kit, and this first round was followed by a second-round multiplex PCR, then size selection and purification. Using fastp trimming at Q25 and MiXCR clonotype assembly, TCRdb reanalyzed the public sequencing data and kept in-frame beta chains. When rows share a CDR3 protein, they turn into one entry using the most common DNA and genes. The sample records roughly 500,000 distinct CDR3 sequences, 13% to 15% of which are singletons. Over 8% of the sample belongs to the ten largest clones. Sequences were obtained from blood. The receptors were gathered from a woman aged 25 to 39 with Graves' ophthalmopathy. Donor details come from another sample of the same person, matched by shared clones.

This sequence joins TRBV11-1 and TRBJ2-3, with 11 bases that match TRBD1. Germline CDR1 SGHAT, CDR2 FQDESV (reference sequence). After removal of 5 bases from V and 2 bases from J, the junction contained 3 bases not matched to a gene. The CDR3 sequence is 15 residues long. CDR3 DNA: TGTGCCAGCAGCCCCGGACAGGGGGCCACAGATACGCAGTATTTT. This sequence encodes CASSPGQGATDTQYF.

Many counts were recorded for this clonotype. The V call is TRBV20-1, the J call TRBJ1-5; 12 bases are a match to TRBD1. CDR3 length: 15 amino acids. Germline values: CDR1 DFQATT, CDR2 SNEGSKA (reference sequence). Trimming cost V 5 bases and J 3 bases; bases outside gene matches: 5. The CDR3 spells CSAGDRGRNNQPQHF. The CDR3 nucleotides are TGCAGTGCTGGGGACAGGGGGCGAAACAATCAGCCCCAGCATTTT.

The chain couples TRBV12-3 or TRBV12-4 to TRBJ2-7; D is possibly TRBD1 (7 bases). The CDR3 spans 14 residues. V was pared by 7 bases and J by 5 bases, with 18 bases between. DNA of the CDR3: TGTGCCAGCACCCCCCGGGGGACAGTCCACGAGCAGTACTTC. It codes for CASTPRGTVHEQYF.

This chain uses TRBV6-2 or TRBV6-3 with TRBJ1-5; 7 bases align to TRBD1. With 7 bases clipped from V and 4 bases from J, the junction kept 16 bases outside the gene matches. Germline CDR1 is MNHEY and CDR2 is SVGEGT. The CDR3 contains 17 residues. In nucleotides, the CDR3 is TGTGCCAGCAACTCACCAATATTGACAGGGAGAAATCAGCCCCAGCATTTT. This translates into CASNSPILTGRNQPQHF.

This clonotype was observed a handful of times. The V gene is TRBV4-3, the J gene TRBJ2-3; 14 bases are shared with TRBD2. The length of the CDR3 is 21 residues. Germline CDR1 LGHNA, CDR2 YSLEER. Trimming removed 3 bases from V and 2 bases from J; junction bases left unmatched: 16. The CDR3 DNA reads as TGCGCCAGCAGCCAGATAATACCCGGGACTAGCGGGGGCAGCCTCACAGATACGCAGTATTTT. Encoded protein: CASSQIIPGTSGGSLTDTQYF.

There are many counts of this clonotype. The J gene is TRBJ2-7, the V gene TRBV28, with TRBD2 identical over 10 bases. Germline V lookup: CDR1 MDHEN, CDR2 SYDVKM. The CDR3 spans 14 residues. The junction had 6 bases not matched to a gene; V was cut back by 6 bases and J by 4 bases. CDR3 sequence reads: CASRASGSLYEQYF. The CDR3 DNA is TGTGCCAGCAGGGCTAGCGGGAGTCTTTACGAGCAGTACTTC. Full variable domain (outside the CDR3, taken from reference TRBV28 and TRBJ2-7): DVKVTQSSRYLVKRTGEKVFLECVQDMDHENMFWYRQDPGLGLRLIYFSYDVKMKEKGDIPEGYSVSREKKERFSLILESASTNQTSMYLCASRASGSLYEQYFGPGTRLTVT.

This clonotype appeared many times. The chain carries TRBV9 and TRBJ1-5, with no clear D. The ends were cut back, 0 bases at V and 4 bases at J, with 8 bases in the middle. Germline CDR1 and CDR2: SGDLS and YYNGEE. The CDR3 consists of 14 residues. The CDR3 DNA sequence: TGTGCCAGCAGCGTAGCCCCTGAGAATCAGCCCCAGCATTTT. It is translated as CASSVAPENQPQHF.

This clonotype was detected ten times or more. This chain links TRBV24-1 with TRBJ1-5; D unresolved. Germline V gives CDR1 KGHDR, CDR2 SFDVKD. V lost 4 bases to trimming and J lost 0 bases, with 9 bases between them. The CDR3 is 15 residues long. The DNA of the CDR3 is TGTGCCACCAGTGACCCAAGAAATAGCAATCAGCCCCAGCATTTT. Translated: CATSDPRNSNQPQHF.

Ten or more counts support this clonotype. V gene TRBV30 combines with J gene TRBJ2-2; the match to TRBD2 covers 9 bases. V lost 4 bases and J lost 2; bases outside the gene matches: 11. The CDR3 has 17 residues. Per germline, CDR1 GTSNPN and CDR2 SVGIG (reference sequence). This chain's CDR3 is CAWTNLKRGANTGELFF. CDR3 DNA sequence: TGTGCCTGGACAAATCTTAAGCGGGGGGCCAACACCGGGGAGCTGTTTTTT.

Many counts were recorded for this clonotype. This sequence joins TRBV20-1 and TRBJ2-7; no clear D gene. This CDR3 region has 14 residues. In germline, CDR1 is DFQATT, CDR2 SNEGSKA (reference sequence). Deletions cut 3 bases from V and 0 bases from J, with 12 bases between. The chain's CDR3 is CSASEASPSYEQYF. CDR3 sequence (DNA): TGCAGTGCTAGTGAGGCGTCCCCCTCCTACGAGCAGTACTTC.

Many counts were recorded for this clonotype. This chain links TRBV6-2 or TRBV6-3 with TRBJ2-7, with D hard to call. The CDR3 length is 14 residues. Trimming pared 4 bases from V and 2 bases from J, leaving 12 bases between. Looked up from germline, CDR1 is MNHEY and CDR2 is SVGEGT. CDR3 nucleotide sequence: TGTGCCAGCAGTTCCGCGTTTACCGCCTACGAGCAGTACTTC. This encodes CASSSAFTAYEQYF.

This clonotype was seen repeatedly, ten times or more. The chain uses TRBV12-3 or TRBV12-4 and TRBJ2-7; D is unresolved. The CDR3 covers 12 residues. V shed 5 bases and J shed 3 bases, with 8 bases lying between them. The CDR3 DNA reads as TGTGCCAGCAGTGCGAATCGCTACGAGCAGTACTTC. Protein product: CASSANRYEQYF.

The chain uses TRBV11-2 and TRBJ2-2; D possibly matches TRBD1 or TRBD2 (6 bases each). Germline V gives CDR1 SGHAT, CDR2 FQNNGV. The CDR3 contains 15 residues. V shed 0 bases and J shed 4 bases, with 9 bases lying between them. The CDR3 bases are TGTGCCAGCAGCTTAGAAGGGGGGCGCACCGGGGAGCTGTTTTTT. Translated, it gives CASSLEGGRTGELFF.

This clonotype was seen many times. The chain links TRBV2 to TRBJ2-2; no clear D. The CDR3 extends over 16 amino acids. Between the trimmed V and J ends, which lost 3 bases and 0 bases, there was a span of 11 bases. Germline CDR1 SNHLY, CDR2 FYNNEI. CDR3 protein: CASSDIGVANTGELFF. For the CDR3, the DNA is TGTGCCAGCAGTGATATTGGGGTGGCGAACACCGGGGAGCTGTTTTTT.

A note on this clonotype: Possible read error: a much larger clone is one base away. V usage is TRBV15 and J usage is TRBJ1-1; D is unclear. Trimming took 3 bases from V and 1 from J, leaving 3 bases between them. Germline values: CDR1 LNHNV, CDR2 YYDKDF (reference sequence). The CDR3 consists of 12 residues. This CDR3 is CATSSRNTEAFF. CDR3 coding DNA: TGTGCCACCAGCAGCCGGAACACTGAAGCTTTCTTT.

This clonotype was counted many times. This chain joins TRBV20-1 and TRBJ1-5; possible D gene TRBD1, 5 bases. Per the germline V gene, CDR1 is DFQATT and CDR2 is SNEGSKA (reference sequence). This CDR3 comprises 12 residues. With 5 bases removed from V and 3 bases from J, the gap between germline ends came to 8 bases. The CDR3 bases are TGCAGTGCTGGAGGGACCAATCAGCCCCAGCATTTT. It encodes CSAGGTNQPQHF.

The chain combines TRBV11-2 with TRBJ1-1; TRBD1 aligns across 9 bases. The CDR3 has 17 residues. CDR1 is SGHAT and CDR2 is FQNNGV in the germline V gene. V lost 0 bases and J lost 2; bases outside the gene matches: 7. The CDR3 sequence is CASSLDRDRADNTEAFF. The CDR3, as DNA: TGTGCCAGCAGCTTAGATAGGGACAGGGCGGATAACACTGAAGCTTTCTTT.

Many counts were recorded for this clonotype. The V and J genes are TRBV6-5 and TRBJ1-1, with 7 bases identical to TRBD1. This CDR3 spans 13 amino acids. Trimming removed 0 bases from V and 12 bases from J; junction bases left unmatched: 7. Looked up from germline, CDR1 is MNHEY and CDR2 is SVGAGI. CDR3 DNA sequence: TGTGCCAGCAGTTACTCAATGACAGGGTGGTCTTTCTTT. Translation: CASSYSMTGWSFF.